This T cell receptor (beta chain) appears in the sequencing data of a study of PD-L1 blockade in urothelial cancer. Study information: About 90% of the 29 patients were males with bladder-origin urothelial cancer. The median number of T cells present in blood samples was some 140,000. Blood analysis was done at 3 weeks (second dose) and 6 weeks after treatment began.

Regarding the study as a whole: Tumor-linked clones in blood grew more by 3 weeks in durable-benefit patients.

This clone occurred a few times. Its antigen is not known. Generated by immunoSEQ multiplex PCR, the TCRdb table keeps only in-frame clones and is missing some. The sample gives 35,000 to 45,000 clones, about 86% of which show up once; less than 20% is in the top ten. V lost 4 bases, J lost 10 bases, and 9 bases stayed unmatched. CDR3 length: 13 residues. From germline, CDR1 is MRHNA and CDR2 SNTAGT. The sequence came from a man aged 55-75 years with urothelial cancer. The source material was PBMCs, sampled around atezolizumab (anti-PD-L1) treatment. The chain has TRBV6-4 and TRBJ1-1; 7 bases line up with TRBD1. The CDR3: CASSVTLQGLAFF. CDR3 nucleotides: TGTGCCAGCAGTGTTACCCTACAGGGGCTAGCTTTCTTT.